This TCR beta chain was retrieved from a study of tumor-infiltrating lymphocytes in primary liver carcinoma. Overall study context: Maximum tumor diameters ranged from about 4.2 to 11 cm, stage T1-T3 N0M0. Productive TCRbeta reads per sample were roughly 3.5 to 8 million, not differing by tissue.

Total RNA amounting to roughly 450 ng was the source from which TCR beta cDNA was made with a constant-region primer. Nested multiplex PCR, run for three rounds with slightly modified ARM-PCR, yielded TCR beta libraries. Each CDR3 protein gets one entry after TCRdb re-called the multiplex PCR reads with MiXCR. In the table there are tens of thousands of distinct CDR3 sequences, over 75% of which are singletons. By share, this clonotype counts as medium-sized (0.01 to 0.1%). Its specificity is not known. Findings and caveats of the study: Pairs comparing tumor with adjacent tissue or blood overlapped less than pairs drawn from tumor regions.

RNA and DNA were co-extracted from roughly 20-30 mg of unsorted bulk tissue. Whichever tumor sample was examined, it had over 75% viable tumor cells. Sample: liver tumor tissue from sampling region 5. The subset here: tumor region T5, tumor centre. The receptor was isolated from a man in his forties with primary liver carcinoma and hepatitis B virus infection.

The CDR3: CSVEGWTSTETQYF. For the CDR3, the DNA is TGCAGCGTTGAAGGATGGACTAGTACCGAGACCCAGTACTTC. The rearrangement links TRBV29-1 to TRBJ2-5; 7 nucleotides agree with TRBD2. Losses at the gene ends were 1 base for V and 5 bases for J; bases not matched to a gene: 7. The CDR3 consists of 14 residues. The germline gives CDR1 SQVTM, CDR2 ANQGSEA.